This T cell receptor beta chain emerged from a study of vaccination effects on CD4 cells after COVID-19. Across the study: Two doses of BNT162b2 or mRNA-1273 vaccine were administered to participants. Vaccination followed sampling of two convalescent patients by 16 days and one week respectively.

Some clones are missing from TCRdb's copy, which holds only in-frame ones; the method was immunoSEQ multiplex PCR. This table holds roughly 73,000 clones, roughly 73% found once. In the case of this clone: Its antigen is as yet unknown.

Between the trimmed V and J ends, which lost 2 bases and 6 bases, there was a span of 4 bases. This CDR3 contains 11 residues. CDR1 and CDR2 (germline): SEHNR, FQNEAQ (reference sequence). Ahead of sequencing, the ViraFEST assay grew antigen-specific CD4+ T cells using viral peptide pools. When around 10 days of culture had elapsed, CD4+ T cells were isolated. The individual was infected with SARS-CoV-2 between March and December 2020, as confirmed by PCR. Study-wide results and caveats: Only a few convalescent patients and no early post-infection timepoints featured in the study. In convalescents, post-vaccine spike-reactive clones were mainly new clones induced by vaccination.

This TCR was recovered from a human donor who had a prior SARS-CoV-2 infection. Material: CD4+ T cells from PBMCs cultured with HIV peptides, obtained before COVID-19 vaccination. Subset reported: HIV-1 Nef peptide pool negative control/reference culture. The chain employs TRBV7-9 and TRBJ2-5, with D uncertain. CDR3 sequence reads: CASSLSKTQYF. CDR3 nucleotides: TGTGCCAGCAGCTTATCGAAGACCCAGTACTTC.